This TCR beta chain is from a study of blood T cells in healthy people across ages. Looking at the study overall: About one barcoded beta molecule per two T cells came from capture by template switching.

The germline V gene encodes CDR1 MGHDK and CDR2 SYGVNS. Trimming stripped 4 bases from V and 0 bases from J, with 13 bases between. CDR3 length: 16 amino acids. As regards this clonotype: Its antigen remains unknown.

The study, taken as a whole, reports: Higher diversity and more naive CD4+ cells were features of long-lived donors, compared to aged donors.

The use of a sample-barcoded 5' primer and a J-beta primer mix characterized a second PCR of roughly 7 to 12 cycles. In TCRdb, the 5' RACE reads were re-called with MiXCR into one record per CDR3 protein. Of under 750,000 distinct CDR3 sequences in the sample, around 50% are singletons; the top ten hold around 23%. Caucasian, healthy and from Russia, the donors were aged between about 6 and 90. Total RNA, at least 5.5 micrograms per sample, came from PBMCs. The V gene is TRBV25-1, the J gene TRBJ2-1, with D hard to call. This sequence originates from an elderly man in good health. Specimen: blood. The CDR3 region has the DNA TGTGCCAGCAGTGGGCGAGCGACGAGCTCCTACAATGAGCAGTTCTTC. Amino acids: CASSGRATSSYNEQFF.